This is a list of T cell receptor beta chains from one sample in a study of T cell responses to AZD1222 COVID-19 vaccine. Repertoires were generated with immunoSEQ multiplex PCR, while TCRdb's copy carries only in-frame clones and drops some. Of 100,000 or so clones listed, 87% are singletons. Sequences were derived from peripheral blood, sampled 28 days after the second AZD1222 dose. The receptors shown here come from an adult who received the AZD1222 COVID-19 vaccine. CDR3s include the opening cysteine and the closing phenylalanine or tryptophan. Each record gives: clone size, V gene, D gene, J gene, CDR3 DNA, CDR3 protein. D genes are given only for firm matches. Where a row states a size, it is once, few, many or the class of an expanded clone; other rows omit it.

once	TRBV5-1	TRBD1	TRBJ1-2	TGCGCCAGCAGCTTGAGACAGGGAAGGTCCTATATAGACTATGGCTACACCTTC	CASSLRQGRSYIDYGYTF
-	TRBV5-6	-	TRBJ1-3	TGTGCCAGCAGCGACCCCCCGGGACCCGGGCGAAACACCATATATTTT	CASSDPPGPGRNTIYF
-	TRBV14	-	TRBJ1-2	TGTGCCAGCAGCCAAAGGGGTTCCTATGGCTACACCTTC	CASSQRGSYGYTF
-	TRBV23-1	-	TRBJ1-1	TGCGCCAGCAGTCAATCTGGCAGGGTGAACACTGAAGCTTTCTTT	CASSQSGRVNTEAFF
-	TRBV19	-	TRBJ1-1	TGTGCCAGTAGTCTGAGGCGGGAACAGAGTACTGAAGCTTTCTTT	CASSLRREQSTEAFF
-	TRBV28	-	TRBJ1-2	TGTGCCAGCAGTTTCATCAGGGTCTATGGCTACACCTTC	CASSFIRVYGYTF
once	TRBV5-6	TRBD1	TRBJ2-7	TGTGCCAGCAGCTTCCTGGGACAGGGGAACTACGAGCAGTACTTC	CASSFLGQGNYEQYF
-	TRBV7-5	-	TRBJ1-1	TGTGTCAGAAGCTTAGCGGGGGGGCTGAAGACTGAAGCTTTCTTT	CVRSLAGGLKTEAFF
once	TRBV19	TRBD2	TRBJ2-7	TGTGCCAGTAGTATTTACTCCACCGGGACTACGTACGAGCAGTACTTC	CASSIYSTGTTYEQYF
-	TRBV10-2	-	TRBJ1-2	TGCGCCAGCAGTGAGTTAGTTAACTATGGCTACACCTTC	CASSELVNYGYTF
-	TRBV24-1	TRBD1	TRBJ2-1	TGTGCCACCACCCTACAGGGGATCGACAATGAGCAGTTCTTC	CATTLQGIDNEQFF
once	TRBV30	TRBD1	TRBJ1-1	TGTGCCTGGAGTGCTCAGACAGGGGGCGTGATAGCTTTCTTT	CAWSAQTGGVIAFF
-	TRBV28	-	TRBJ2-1	TGTGCCACCACCGTGTTCGGGGTTTACAATGAGCAGTTCTTC	CATTVFGVYNEQFF
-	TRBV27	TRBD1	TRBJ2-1	TGTGCCAGCAGTTTAAGGGACAGGTACTACAATGAGCAGTTCTTC	CASSLRDRYYNEQFF
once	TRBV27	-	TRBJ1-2	TGTGCCAGCAGTTTATTCGGGGATGGCTACACCTTC	CASSLFGDGYTF
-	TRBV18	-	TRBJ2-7	TGTGCCAGCTCACCTAGAGGACCTCCGGACCACGAGCAGTACTTC	CASSPRGPPDHEQYF
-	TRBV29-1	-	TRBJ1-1	TGCAGCGTTATCAGGGCTCGTATGAACACTGAAGCTTTCTTT	CSVIRARMNTEAFF
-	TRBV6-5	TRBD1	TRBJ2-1	TGTGCCAGCAGTTCCTACGGACAGGGTTCCTACAATGAGCAGTTCTTC	CASSSYGQGSYNEQFF
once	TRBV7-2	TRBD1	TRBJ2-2	TGTGCCAGCAGCTTAACGACAGGGAGTTCGGCCGGGGAGCTGTTTTTT	CASSLTTGSSAGELFF
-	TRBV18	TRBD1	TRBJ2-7	TGTGCCAGCTCACCACGACAGGGGGCTGAAGAGCAGTACTTC	CASSPRQGAEEQYF
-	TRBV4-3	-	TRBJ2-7	TGCGCCAGCAGCCAAGGTACAAGAAGGTCGGGGTACGAGCAGTACTTC	CASSQGTRRSGYEQYF
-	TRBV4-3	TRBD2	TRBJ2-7	TGCGCCAGCAGCCAGCTACTAGCGGAAAACTACGAGCAGTACTTC	CASSQLLAENYEQYF
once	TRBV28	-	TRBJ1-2	TGTGCCAGCAGCCCGGACAGACTTTGGGGCTACACCTTC	CASSPDRLWGYTF
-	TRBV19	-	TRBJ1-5	TGTGCCAGTAGGTACCATAGCAATCAGCCCCAGCATTTT	CASRYHSNQPQHF